The entry below describes one T cell receptor (beta chain). Sequence at one end of the junction differs from germline and may be a read error. Germline assignment: CDR1 SSHAT and CDR2 FNYEAQ (reference sequence). The CDR3 is 13 residues long. This specimen belongs to a study of T cell clones after liver transplantation. On the study more broadly: Tolerant meant at least one year fully off immunosuppression without liver enzymes above twice normal.

Measured with immunoSEQ multiplex PCR; TCRdb has only the in-frame clones, and not every one. The table has 65,000 to 90,000 clones, about 92% seen once; the top ten hold 2% to 3%. The sequence was obtained from a human donor who received a liver transplant. The chain uses TRBV7-7 and TRBJ1-1; 9 bases line up with TRBD1. The sequencing used CD4+ T cells from blood, collected before liver transplant. CDR3 protein: CASSSDRGSEAFF. For the CDR3, the DNA is TGTGCTAGCAGCTCAGACAGGGGGTCTGAAGCTTTCTTT.